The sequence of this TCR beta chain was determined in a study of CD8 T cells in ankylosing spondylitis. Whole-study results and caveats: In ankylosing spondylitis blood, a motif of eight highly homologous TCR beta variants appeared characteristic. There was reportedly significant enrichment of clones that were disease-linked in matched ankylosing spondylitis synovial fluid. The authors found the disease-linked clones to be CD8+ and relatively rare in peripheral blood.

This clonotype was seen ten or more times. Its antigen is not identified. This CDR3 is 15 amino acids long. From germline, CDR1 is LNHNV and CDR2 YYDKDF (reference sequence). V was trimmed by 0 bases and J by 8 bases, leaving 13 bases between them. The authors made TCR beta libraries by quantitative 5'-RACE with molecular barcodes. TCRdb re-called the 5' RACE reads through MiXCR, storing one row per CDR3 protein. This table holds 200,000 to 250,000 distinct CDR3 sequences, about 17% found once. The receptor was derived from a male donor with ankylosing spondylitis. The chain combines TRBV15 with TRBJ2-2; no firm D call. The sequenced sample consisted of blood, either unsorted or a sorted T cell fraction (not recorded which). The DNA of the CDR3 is TGTGCCACCAGCAGAGATTTAGTGCGACGGGGGGAGCTGTTTTTT. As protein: CATSRDLVRRGELFF.